There are a few counts of the clone carrying this T cell receptor (beta chain). Its antigen remains unknown. The data derive from a study of metastatic and nonmetastatic thyroid tumors. Turning to the study itself: Patients with malignant and benign thyroid disease provided blood and tumor or nodule tissue, whose repertoires were compared. Findings and limits, study-wide: It was reported that TCR beta diversity was significantly higher in malignant thyroid tumors than benign nodules, in blood and tumor.

Germline loops: CDR1 SGHAT, CDR2 FQNNGV. CDR3 length: 14 amino acids. Trimming removed 1 base at V and 1 base at J, with 7 bases between. Patients were all untreated before their thyroid surgery. In the study's own analysis: Differences in CDR3 between clinicopathological groups were drawn on to build a classifier intended to discriminate distant-metastatic papillary thyroid cancer patients. From the PCR reads, TCRdb re-called clones with MiXCR. None of the V and J calls come from the authors' own analysis; TCRdb made them. The table lists approximately 10,000 clones, roughly 30% of them singletons. J is TRBJ1-1 and V is TRBV11-2; D is uncertain. The sequence was collected from a male donor with papillary thyroid cancer or a benign thyroid nodule (not recorded which). Some clones in this sample may be carry-over from other donors' samples. Input material: adjacent normal tissue. Here the CDR3 DNA reads TGTGCCAGCAGCTTAGGTCATGCGAACACTGAAGCTTTCTTT. Translation: CASSLGHANTEAFF.